Below are 4 T cell receptor beta chains sequenced from a single sample in a study of long-term antiretroviral therapy in people with HIV (dated 2022 in TCRdb). The immunoSEQ hsTCRB v3.0 assay was used at survey level resolution to sequence the TRB variable region. TCRdb re-hosts the immuneACCESS table, in-frame sequences only. Its copies lack some clones; in the studies checked, an unresolved V gene accounts for under half of them, and the cause for the rest is not known. The sample contains about 16,000 clones, approximately 84% of them found a single time. The ten top clones hold about 5.2% of the sample. The specimen was unsorted PBMCs, collected 0.5 years after starting antiretroviral therapy. All receptors derive from a woman aged 40 to 50 with HIV.

The CDR3 reads CASSLRILEGGSGEQYF. CDR3 bases: TGCGCCAGCAGCTTGAGGATTCTGGAGGGAGGGAGTGGCGAGCAGTACTTC. The rearrangement links TRBV5-1 to TRBJ2-7; 7 nucleotides agree with TRBD2. The CDR3 is 17 residues long. Germline V gene data show CDR1 as SGHRS and CDR2 as YFSETQ. Unmatched junction bases numbered 16, after V lost 1 base and J lost 6 bases.

The chain uses TRBV18 and TRBJ1-5, with 7 bases identical to TRBD1. The CDR3 has 15 residues. Trimming took 0 bases from V and 4 from J; bases not matched to a gene: 3. Germline V gives CDR1 KGHSH, CDR2 LQKENI. CDR3 DNA: TGTGCCAGCTCACCACCGGGACAGAGAAATCAGCCCCAGCATTTT. This encodes CASSPPGQRNQPQHF.

The chain employs TRBV2 and TRBJ2-7; 9 bases match TRBD2. CDR1 SNHLY and CDR2 FYNNEI come from the germline V gene. The CDR3 has 13 residues. Germline trimming cut 9 bases from V and 4 bases from J; bases unmatched to any gene: 7. The CDR3 loop reads CASLAGVHYEQYF. The CDR3 DNA is TGTGCCAGTTTAGCGGGAGTTCATTACGAGCAGTACTTC.

The chain links TRBV9 to TRBJ1-2; 10 bases map to TRBD1. J lost 3 bases, V lost 0 bases, and 5 bases had no gene match. Germline CDR1 SGDLS, CDR2 YYNGEE. The CDR3 extends over 16 amino acids. CDR3 nucleotides: TGTGCCAGCAGCGTAGATCAGGGGACAGGGGACTATGGCTACACCTTC. Amino acid sequence: CASSVDQGTGDYGYTF.